These T cell receptor beta chains were read from a single sample in a study of cytomegalovirus exposure and HLA in healthy donors. The data were produced by immunoSEQ multiplex PCR, yet TCRdb's version contains in-frame clones alone and is incomplete. The table includes some 160,000 clones, 75% to 90% detected once. Sequencing used PBMCs. All receptors come from a woman aged 18-29 years in good health and CMV-seronegative. The conserved cysteine and the conserved F or W are not part of the CDR3 here. A D gene is named only where the DNA matches it firmly.

D gene: TRBD1; J gene: TRBJ1-5; V gene: TRBV19; CDR3 protein: ASSIRGLGNQPQH
D gene: .; J gene: TRBJ1-4; V gene: TRBV27; CDR3 protein: ASSNSPTNEKLF
D gene: .; J gene: TRBJ1-2; V gene: TRBV6-1; CDR3 protein: ASSVSPVEGSYGYT
D gene: .; J gene: TRBJ1-1; V gene: TRBV6-1; CDR3 protein: ASSEAVDMNTEAF
D gene: TRBD1; J gene: TRBJ1-1; V gene: TRBV27; CDR3 protein: ASSSLRRRDRTWGAF
D gene: TRBD1; J gene: TRBJ1-4; V gene: TRBV28; CDR3 protein: ASSGDSFNEKLF
D gene: .; J gene: TRBJ2-7; V gene: TRBV19; CDR3 protein: ASSDQGQAYEQY
D gene: .; J gene: TRBJ2-1; V gene: TRBV27; CDR3 protein: ASSRVSNEQF
D gene: TRBD1; J gene: TRBJ2-7; V gene: TRBV6-1; CDR3 protein: ASSEADRGSSYEQY
D gene: .; J gene: TRBJ1-3; V gene: TRBV7-8; CDR3 protein: ASSSDSYPGNTIY
D gene: .; J gene: TRBJ1-5; V gene: TRBV19; CDR3 protein: ASSPSGLEDNQPQH
D gene: .; J gene: TRBJ1-2; V gene: TRBV29-1; CDR3 protein: SVESPRGTYGYT
D gene: .; J gene: TRBJ2-7; V gene: TRBV2; CDR3 protein: ASSLPQGGSYEQY
D gene: TRBD1; J gene: TRBJ2-7; V gene: TRBV27; CDR3 protein: ASSPGQGTIEQY
D gene: TRBD2; J gene: TRBJ2-1; V gene: TRBV2; CDR3 protein: ASSEVQSGSRSEQF
D gene: .; J gene: TRBJ2-2; V gene: TRBV25-1; CDR3 protein: ASSDSEGGTGELF
D gene: TRBD1; J gene: TRBJ1-1; V gene: TRBV5-8; CDR3 protein: ASSLTSGQGYTEAF
D gene: .; J gene: TRBJ1-4; V gene: TRBV6-1; CDR3 protein: ASSPGEGDEKLF
D gene: TRBD1; J gene: TRBJ1-4; V gene: TRBV15; CDR3 protein: ATSSGDRENEKLF
D gene: .; J gene: TRBJ2-7; V gene: TRBV28; CDR3 protein: ASSDGQLYEQY
D gene: TRBD1; J gene: TRBJ2-1; V gene: TRBV7-9; CDR3 protein: ASNLTSQGQDKYNEQF
D gene: .; J gene: TRBJ2-7; V gene: TRBV7-3; CDR3 protein: ASSLTQEGEQY
D gene: .; J gene: TRBJ1-5; V gene: TRBV19; CDR3 protein: ASSIARHAGQPQH
D gene: TRBD2; J gene: TRBJ2-7; V gene: TRBV29-1; CDR3 protein: SVGRGRTSYEQY
D gene: .; J gene: TRBJ1-5; V gene: TRBV18; CDR3 protein: ASSQRTDQPQH
D gene: TRBD2; J gene: TRBJ2-5; V gene: TRBV11-2; CDR3 protein: ASSFGGLAGSETQY
D gene: .; J gene: TRBJ2-2; V gene: TRBV11-3; CDR3 protein: ASSLVLGGTGELF
D gene: TRBD1; J gene: TRBJ2-3; V gene: TRBV10-1; CDR3 protein: ASSVTSVPGQVIPDTQY
D gene: TRBD1; J gene: TRBJ2-7; V gene: TRBV6-5; CDR3 protein: ASTPTGGMYYEQY
D gene: .; J gene: TRBJ2-5; V gene: TRBV4-1; CDR3 protein: ASSPIGGETQY
D gene: .; J gene: TRBJ1-2; V gene: TRBV5-4; CDR3 protein: ASSPPGGTNGYT
D gene: .; J gene: TRBJ2-5; V gene: TRBV18; CDR3 protein: ASSPNARGTGKTQY
D gene: TRBD1; J gene: TRBJ1-5; V gene: TRBV7-9; CDR3 protein: ASSRNTGGQPQH
D gene: .; J gene: TRBJ1-5; V gene: TRBV5-4; CDR3 protein: ASSLELAQPQH
D gene: TRBD2; J gene: TRBJ2-3; V gene: TRBV5-6; CDR3 protein: ASSLEAGETQY
D gene: TRBD2; J gene: TRBJ2-1; V gene: TRBV6-6; CDR3 protein: ASSRLAAVNEQF
D gene: .; J gene: TRBJ1-1; V gene: TRBV19; CDR3 protein: ASRQAFTEAF
D gene: .; J gene: TRBJ2-5; V gene: TRBV11-2; CDR3 protein: ASSLDRRAAYQETQY
D gene: TRBD1; J gene: TRBJ2-5; V gene: TRBV29-1; CDR3 protein: SVDGTGVIQETQY
D gene: TRBD2; J gene: TRBJ2-1; V gene: TRBV5-1; CDR3 protein: ASSLALAGSNEQF
D gene: TRBD1; J gene: TRBJ1-2; V gene: TRBV2; CDR3 protein: ASRAGGRLSYGYT
D gene: .; J gene: TRBJ1-2; V gene: TRBV7-2; CDR3 protein: ASSRSRGVYGYT
D gene: .; J gene: TRBJ1-5; V gene: TRBV27; CDR3 protein: ASTRLHSGVKAQPQH
D gene: .; J gene: TRBJ2-2; V gene: TRBV27; CDR3 protein: ASTEGLTLGELF
D gene: TRBD2; J gene: TRBJ2-5; V gene: TRBV30; CDR3 protein: ASRMGTSGLQETQY
D gene: TRBD1; J gene: TRBJ1-2; V gene: TRBV19; CDR3 protein: ASTRYRDSDYGYT
D gene: TRBD2; J gene: TRBJ2-5; V gene: TRBV7-8; CDR3 protein: ASSLEGLAGVEETQY
D gene: .; J gene: TRBJ2-1; V gene: TRBV7-9; CDR3 protein: ASSTALTPEQF
D gene: TRBD2; J gene: TRBJ2-1; V gene: TRBV2; CDR3 protein: AGEAGGAYNEQF
D gene: TRBD1; J gene: TRBJ2-7; V gene: TRBV6-1; CDR3 protein: ASSLTGTGGYEQY
D gene: TRBD1; J gene: TRBJ2-7; V gene: TRBV5-1; CDR3 protein: ASSLGQGVGEQY